A selection of T cell receptor beta chains follows, all from one sample in a study of blood T cell repertoires in COVID-19. Profiling relied on immunoSEQ multiplex PCR, and the TCRdb table lists in-frame clones only, not all of them. The table has approximately 240,000 clones, just under 85% seen once; the top ten hold more than 4%. Source material: peripheral blood. These receptors were obtained from a man between 45 and 60 years old with acute or convalescent COVID-19. CDR3s include the opening cysteine and the closing phenylalanine or tryptophan. The D gene is left open where the match is weak. Some rows have no size entry. The others give once, few or many, or a class for an expanded clone.

clone_size: .; j_call: TRBJ2-1; v_call: TRBV2; d_call: TRBD2; cdr3_nt: TGTGCCAGCAGGGCCGGGACTAGCGGGAGGAATGAGCAGTTCTTC; cdr3_aa: CASRAGTSGRNEQFF
clone_size: .; j_call: TRBJ1-1; v_call: TRBV5-1; d_call: .; cdr3_nt: TGCGCCAGCAGCTTTGCAGGCCCAAGGAACACTGAAGCTTTCTTT; cdr3_aa: CASSFAGPRNTEAFF
clone_size: .; j_call: TRBJ1-1; v_call: TRBV19; d_call: TRBD1; cdr3_nt: TGTGCCAGCACACTCAGGGGGCTATTCACTGAAGCTTTCTTT; cdr3_aa: CASTLRGLFTEAFF
clone_size: .; j_call: TRBJ2-5; v_call: TRBV6-5; d_call: .; cdr3_nt: TGTGCCAGCAGTTACTCGAAGGCTAGAAGAGAGACCCAGTACTTC; cdr3_aa: CASSYSKARRETQYF
clone_size: .; j_call: TRBJ1-1; v_call: TRBV28; d_call: .; cdr3_nt: TGTGCCAGCAGACCCCCCCAGGCGTTGAACACTGAAGCTTTCTTT; cdr3_aa: CASRPPQALNTEAFF
clone_size: .; j_call: TRBJ1-1; v_call: TRBV18; d_call: .; cdr3_nt: TGTGCCAGCTCACGGGTAGACCAGGGTCGTTTCGAAGGCACTGAAGCTTTCTTT; cdr3_aa: CASSRVDQGRFEGTEAFF
clone_size: .; j_call: TRBJ2-7; v_call: TRBV4-1; d_call: .; cdr3_nt: TGCGCCAGCAGCCAAGTCCAGGGGACCTACGAGCAGTACTTC; cdr3_aa: CASSQVQGTYEQYF
clone_size: .; j_call: TRBJ2-2; v_call: TRBV27; d_call: .; cdr3_nt: TGTGCCAGCAGAAGACAGGAACGGTTGGCCGGGGAGCTGTTTTTT; cdr3_aa: CASRRQERLAGELFF
clone_size: many; j_call: TRBJ2-3; v_call: TRBV28; d_call: .; cdr3_nt: TGTGCCAGCAGTTCCCCGGGGTACACAGATACGCAGTATTTT; cdr3_aa: CASSSPGYTDTQYF
clone_size: .; j_call: TRBJ2-3; v_call: TRBV10-3; d_call: TRBD1; cdr3_nt: TGTGCCATCCGGGGACAGGGAGATAGCACAGATACGCAGTATTTT; cdr3_aa: CAIRGQGDSTDTQYF
clone_size: .; j_call: TRBJ2-1; v_call: TRBV5-1; d_call: .; cdr3_nt: TGCGCCAGCAGCTTGCTTGTAGGGGCCGGGTACAATGAGCAGTTCTTC; cdr3_aa: CASSLLVGAGYNEQFF
clone_size: .; j_call: TRBJ2-7; v_call: TRBV5-1; d_call: .; cdr3_nt: TGCGCCAGCAGCTTCGTCTTTACAGGGCTTCGCGAGCAGTACTTC; cdr3_aa: CASSFVFTGLREQYF
clone_size: .; j_call: TRBJ1-5; v_call: TRBV5-6; d_call: TRBD1; cdr3_nt: TGTGCCAGCAGCTTAGGACAGGGTGGACAGCCCCAGCATTTT; cdr3_aa: CASSLGQGGQPQHF
clone_size: .; j_call: TRBJ2-7; v_call: TRBV12-5; d_call: .; cdr3_nt: TGTGCTAGTGGTTTGGTACGTGTCAGGGGATCGTTTTACTACGAGCAGTACTTC; cdr3_aa: CASGLVRVRGSFYYEQYF
clone_size: .; j_call: TRBJ1-4; v_call: TRBV30; d_call: .; cdr3_nt: TGTGCCTGGAGTAGCGGGGCCAAAAAACTGTTTTTT; cdr3_aa: CAWSSGAKKLFF
clone_size: .; j_call: TRBJ2-1; v_call: TRBV5-8; d_call: TRBD2; cdr3_nt: TGTGCCAGCAGCATTGGACTAGCGGGGGGCCTGAGCTCCTACAATGAGCAGTTCTTC; cdr3_aa: CASSIGLAGGLSSYNEQFF
clone_size: .; j_call: TRBJ2-5; v_call: TRBV5-1; d_call: .; cdr3_nt: TGCGCCAGCAGCTTATCCCAGGGGTTGACTACCCAGTACTTC; cdr3_aa: CASSLSQGLTTQYF
clone_size: .; j_call: TRBJ2-3; v_call: TRBV5-1; d_call: TRBD2; cdr3_nt: TGCGCCAGCAGCGCGGACCGGGGGGGCCTGGATACGCAGTATTTT; cdr3_aa: CASSADRGGLDTQYF
clone_size: once; j_call: TRBJ1-2; v_call: TRBV7-9; d_call: .; cdr3_nt: TGTGCCAGCAGCTTTTCGACAGGCGTCTATGGCTACACCTTC; cdr3_aa: CASSFSTGVYGYTF
clone_size: .; j_call: TRBJ2-2; v_call: TRBV27; d_call: TRBD1; cdr3_nt: TGTGCCAGCAGTTCGGGACAGATTAACACCGGGGAGCTGTTTTTT; cdr3_aa: CASSSGQINTGELFF
clone_size: .; j_call: TRBJ2-1; v_call: TRBV7-6; d_call: TRBD1; cdr3_nt: TGTGCCAGCAGCTTAGAGACAGGGGGCCACAATGAGCAGTTCTTC; cdr3_aa: CASSLETGGHNEQFF
clone_size: .; j_call: TRBJ1-2; v_call: TRBV19; d_call: .; cdr3_nt: TGTGCCAGTAGGCTGAGTGGGCCATCAAACTTCGGCTACACCTTC; cdr3_aa: CASRLSGPSNFGYTF
clone_size: .; j_call: TRBJ2-7; v_call: TRBV7-9; d_call: .; cdr3_nt: TGTGCCAGCACCCTCCAGGGACTGGACTACGTAGAGCAGTACTTC; cdr3_aa: CASTLQGLDYVEQYF
clone_size: .; j_call: TRBJ1-5; v_call: TRBV2; d_call: .; cdr3_nt: TGTGCCAGCAGTGAAGCGCGGACTCCCAATCAGCCCCAGCATTTT; cdr3_aa: CASSEARTPNQPQHF
clone_size: .; j_call: TRBJ2-7; v_call: TRBV12-2; d_call: .; cdr3_nt: TGTGCAAGTCGCTTAGGGACCCGGGACAGGGAACACGAGCAGTACTTC; cdr3_aa: CASRLGTRDREHEQYF
clone_size: .; j_call: TRBJ1-5; v_call: TRBV6-5; d_call: .; cdr3_nt: TGTGCCAGCAGCCTAGCGGGGAATCAGCCCCAGCATTTT; cdr3_aa: CASSLAGNQPQHF
clone_size: .; j_call: TRBJ1-3; v_call: TRBV7-6; d_call: .; cdr3_nt: TGTGCCAGCAGCCCCGGCGGCAACCCTGGAAACACCATATATTTT; cdr3_aa: CASSPGGNPGNTIYF
clone_size: .; j_call: TRBJ2-1; v_call: TRBV6-6; d_call: TRBD1; cdr3_nt: TGTGCCAGCAGATCGGACAGGGGGGACAATGAGCAGTTCTTC; cdr3_aa: CASRSDRGDNEQFF
clone_size: few; j_call: TRBJ2-3; v_call: TRBV9; d_call: TRBD2; cdr3_nt: TGTGCCAGCAGCGTAGTAGCGGGAGAAGGCACAGATACGCAGTATTTT; cdr3_aa: CASSVVAGEGTDTQYF
clone_size: .; j_call: TRBJ2-7; v_call: TRBV5-4; d_call: TRBD2; cdr3_nt: TGTGCCAGCAGCTCCGGGACTAGCGGGAAGAACGAGCAGTACTTC; cdr3_aa: CASSSGTSGKNEQYF
clone_size: .; j_call: TRBJ1-1; v_call: TRBV7-3; d_call: .; cdr3_nt: TGTGCCAGCAGCTTAAACGGGGGTACTGAAGCTTTCTTT; cdr3_aa: CASSLNGGTEAFF
clone_size: .; j_call: TRBJ1-1; v_call: TRBV27; d_call: .; cdr3_nt: TGTGCCAGTGGGAGGGGGAACACTGAAGCTTTCTTT; cdr3_aa: CASGRGNTEAFF
clone_size: .; j_call: TRBJ2-3; v_call: TRBV6-6; d_call: TRBD1; cdr3_nt: TGTGCCAGCAGTTCCCCTGAGGGGGCCGGCTATACGCAGTATTTT; cdr3_aa: CASSSPEGAGYTQYF
clone_size: .; j_call: TRBJ1-3; v_call: TRBV14; d_call: TRBD1; cdr3_nt: TGTGCCAGCAGCCCCAGGACAGGGGGAAACACCATATATTTT; cdr3_aa: CASSPRTGGNTIYF
clone_size: .; j_call: TRBJ1-5; v_call: TRBV27; d_call: TRBD1; cdr3_nt: TGTGCCAGCACCGGGGACAGGAATCAGCCCCAGCATTTT; cdr3_aa: CASTGDRNQPQHF
clone_size: .; j_call: TRBJ2-5; v_call: TRBV11-1; d_call: .; cdr3_nt: TGTGCCAGCAGCTTTACAGCTCAAGAGACCCAGTACTTC; cdr3_aa: CASSFTAQETQYF
clone_size: .; j_call: TRBJ1-6; v_call: TRBV4-1; d_call: .; cdr3_nt: TGCGCCAGCAGCCCGGGGGAGGACTCCTATAATTCACCCCTCCACTTT; cdr3_aa: CASSPGEDSYNSPLHF
clone_size: .; j_call: TRBJ2-1; v_call: TRBV7-3; d_call: TRBD2; cdr3_nt: TGTGCCAGCAGCTTTCAGCGGGGGGGTAAGAATGAGCAGTTCTTC; cdr3_aa: CASSFQRGGKNEQFF
clone_size: .; j_call: TRBJ1-2; v_call: TRBV5-5; d_call: .; cdr3_nt: TGTGCCAGCAGCAGGACAGACGCTAACTATGGCTACACCTTC; cdr3_aa: CASSRTDANYGYTF
clone_size: .; j_call: TRBJ1-5; v_call: TRBV27; d_call: .; cdr3_nt: TGTGCCAGCAGCAGAGGGGGATATAGCAATCAGCCCCAGCATTTT; cdr3_aa: CASSRGGYSNQPQHF